The clone carrying this T cell receptor (beta chain) was seen more than once but under ten times. Its specificity is unknown. The source of the sample is a study of cytomegalovirus exposure and HLA in healthy donors. Study findings and constraints: As a later analysis showed, a missense DCLRE1C variant was linked to trimming of TCR beta V- and J-genes.

The PCR had 60 Vbeta and 13 Jbeta primers. Method: immunoSEQ multiplex PCR; TCRdb's copy keeps in-frame clones and lacks some. The sample has 200,000 to 250,000 clones, 70% to 80% seen once; the top ten hold 0.2% to 0.25%. Germline CDR1 reads SGHTA; CDR2 reads FQGNSA. V shed 1 base, J shed 3 bases, and the junction held 6 bases outside the gene matches. CDR3 length equals 16 residues. Sequenced material: PBMCs. This TCR came from a girl aged 2-15 years in good health and CMV-seronegative. V and J are TRBV7-2 and TRBJ2-7; 10 nucleotides line up with TRBD2. This CDR3 reads CASSLVSPSGSYEQYF. Written as DNA, the CDR3 is TGTGCCAGCAGCTTAGTGTCGCCTAGCGGGAGCTACGAGCAGTACTTC.